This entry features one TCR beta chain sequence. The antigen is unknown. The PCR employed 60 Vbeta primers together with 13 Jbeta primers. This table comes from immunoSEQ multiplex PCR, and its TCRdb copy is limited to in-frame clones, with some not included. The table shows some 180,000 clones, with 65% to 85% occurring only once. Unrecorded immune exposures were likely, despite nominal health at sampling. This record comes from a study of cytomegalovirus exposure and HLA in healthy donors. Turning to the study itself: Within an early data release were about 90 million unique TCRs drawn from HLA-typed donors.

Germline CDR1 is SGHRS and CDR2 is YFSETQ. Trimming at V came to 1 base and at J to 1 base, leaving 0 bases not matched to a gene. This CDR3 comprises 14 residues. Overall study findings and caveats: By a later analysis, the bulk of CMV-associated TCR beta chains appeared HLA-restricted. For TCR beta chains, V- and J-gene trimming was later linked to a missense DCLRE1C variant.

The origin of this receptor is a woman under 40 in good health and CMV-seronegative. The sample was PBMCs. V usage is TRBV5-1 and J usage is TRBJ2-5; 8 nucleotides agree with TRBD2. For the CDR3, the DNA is TGCGCCAGCAGCTTGACTAGCGGCCAAGAGACCCAGTACTTC. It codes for CASSLTSGQETQYF.